This T cell receptor beta chain stems from a study of cytomegalovirus exposure and HLA in healthy donors. Broader study findings: Some TCR beta chains (more than 150 of them) were listed as cytomegalovirus-associated. In a later analysis, V- and J-gene trimming of beta chains associated with a DCLRE1C missense variant, replicated independently.

60 Vbeta and 13 Jbeta primers were used in PCR. Profiled with immunoSEQ multiplex PCR; TCRdb holds only in-frame clones, not every one. The table lists 95,000 to 150,000 clones, about 79% of them singletons. Points on this clone: Its antigen is unidentified.

CDR3 length equals 16 residues. The germline CDR1 and CDR2 sequences are LNHNV and YYDKDF (reference sequence). Trimming left V 0 bases short and J 5 bases short, with 17 bases between. The V and J genes are TRBV15 and TRBJ2-7; the D gene is possibly TRBD1 (7 bases). Sequencing was performed on PBMCs. The receptor was isolated from a woman between 45 and 65 years old in good health and CMV-seronegative. The CDR3 reads CATSREAPEGAHEQYF. CDR3 DNA sequence: TGTGCCACCAGCAGAGAGGCCCCGGAGGGGGCCCACGAGCAGTACTTC.